These 23 T cell receptor beta chains were sequenced from one sample in a study of T-cell reconstitution after alpha-beta-depleted transplantation in children. Unique molecular identifiers featured in how the TCRbeta library was prepared. One entry per CDR3 protein results from TCRdb running MiXCR on the PCR reads. The data show about 110,000 distinct CDR3 sequences, 9% to 12% seen once. Sequenced material: PBMCs from the stem cell graft donor, taken from the stem cell graft. The source is a human donor who donated a stem cell graft to a child with acute lymphoblastic leukemia.

This clonotype has a count of ten or more. The chain is built from TRBV6-5 and TRBJ2-7; tentatively, D is TRBD1 (5 bases). This CDR3 is built from 13 residues. Per germline, CDR1 MNHEY and CDR2 SVGAGI. Deletions cut 6 bases from V and 1 base from J, with 10 bases between. This CDR3 is CASSQRQSYEQYF. The CDR3 coding sequence is TGTGCCAGCAGCCAGCGACAGTCCTACGAGCAGTACTTC.

This clonotype was recorded many times. The chain combines TRBV5-1 with TRBJ2-2; TRBD2 is a possible D gene (5 bases). The CDR3 spans 13 residues. Germline loops: CDR1 SGHRS, CDR2 YFSETQ. V lost 0 bases to trimming and J lost 5 bases, with 5 bases between them. As DNA, the CDR3 is TGCGCCAGCAGCTTGGCGGGGACCGGGGAGCTGTTTTTT. Translated, it gives CASSLAGTGELFF.

This clonotype was observed a handful of times. This chain uses TRBV10-2 with TRBJ1-3, with TRBD1 identical over 8 bases. Trimming took 6 bases from V and 2 from J; bases not matched to a gene: 6. Per germline, CDR1 WSHSY and CDR2 SAAADI. The CDR3 loop spans 15 amino acids. The CDR3 spells CASSLTGGPGNTIYF. CDR3 DNA: TGCGCCAGCAGCCTCACAGGGGGGCCTGGAAACACCATATATTTT.

This clonotype turned up a few times. This chain connects TRBV5-4 to TRBJ2-3, with D possibly TRBD1 on 6 matching bases. The CDR3 length is 16 residues. Germline values: CDR1 SGHNT, CDR2 YYREEE (reference sequence). V was clipped by 2 bases and J by 1 base, with 14 bases between them. CDR3 nucleotides: TGTGCCAGCAGCTTCCGATACAGGGCCGGCACAGATACGCAGTATTTT. It is translated as CASSFRYRAGTDTQYF.

This clonotype ranks as medium-sized. The V and J genes are TRBV7-8 and TRBJ2-7; tentative D call: TRBD2 (6 bases). The germline V gene encodes CDR1 SGHVS and CDR2 FQNEAQ. The length of the CDR3 is 14 residues. V was cut by 1 base and J by 6 bases, with 13 bases left in between. CDR3 amino acids: CASSLGGVGREQYF. The CDR3 nucleotides read TGTGCCAGCAGCTTAGGGGGGGTAGGACGCGAGCAGTACTTC.

This clonotype was detected ten times or more. V usage is TRBV27 and J usage is TRBJ1-4; 7 bases are a match to TRBD1. This CDR3 has 14 amino acids. After removal of 3 bases from V and 12 bases from J, the junction contained 10 bases not matched to a gene. The germline gives CDR1 MNHEY, CDR2 SMNVEV (reference sequence). CDR3 in DNA: TGTGCCAGCAGTTTCGAGGGGGCCCAGAGTGAACTGTTTTTT. Translation: CASSFEGAQSELFF.

This clonotype was seen at least ten times. Here the CDR3 reads CASSPGGTQYF. The CDR3 DNA reads TGTGCCAGCTCCCCTGGGGGTACGCAGTATTTT. J is TRBJ2-3 and V is TRBV6-5; tentatively, D is TRBD1 or TRBD2 (5 bases each). The CDR3 has 11 residues. Germline V gene data show CDR1 as MNHEY and CDR2 as SVGAGI. V lost 8 bases and J lost 8, with 11 bases in between.

This clonotype showed up many times. The gene calls are TRBV20-1 and TRBJ2-7; D might be TRBD2 (5 bases). This CDR3 is built from 14 residues. From germline, CDR1 is DFQATT and CDR2 SNEGSKA (reference sequence). Trimming took 3 bases from V and 0 from J, leaving 12 bases between them. The chain's CDR3 is CSASRSSGSYEQYF. DNA for the CDR3: TGCAGTGCTAGTCGGTCCAGCGGCTCCTACGAGCAGTACTTC.

This clonotype was detected many times. The rearrangement joins TRBV11-2 to TRBJ2-7, with a tentative D call TRBD1 (6 bases). Trimming left V 3 bases short and J 6 bases short, with 27 bases between. The CDR3 loop spans 18 amino acids. The germline V gene encodes CDR1 SGHAT and CDR2 FQNNGV. The CDR3 nucleotides are TGTGCCAGCAGCTTGGACAGAGACAATAGGGGGTCGGATCGCGAGCAGTACTTC. This gives the protein CASSLDRDNRGSDREQYF.

This clonotype was observed many times. The chain employs TRBV6-1 and TRBJ2-6; D uncertain. CDR1 is MNHNS, CDR2 SASEGT, per germline. The CDR3 length is 13 residues. The V end lost 6 bases, the J end lost 7 bases, and 10 bases lay between the germline ends. The CDR3 loop is CASRDLAANVLTF. The CDR3 bases are TGTGCCAGCAGAGACTTAGCCGCCAACGTCCTGACTTTC.

This clonotype has a count of ten or more. The rearrangement joins TRBV20-1 to TRBJ1-5, with 8 bases fitting TRBD1. V dropped 7 bases and J dropped 6; count of bases not matched to a gene: 14. This CDR3 region has 15 residues. In germline, CDR1 is DFQATT, CDR2 SNEGSKA (reference sequence). The CDR3 DNA follows: TGCAGTGTTCAGAAACAGGGGGGCTGGGGTCAGCCCCAGCATTTT. Translation: CSVQKQGGWGQPQHF.

This clonotype appeared many times. This sequence joins TRBV6-1 and TRBJ2-3, with 9 bases fitting TRBD1. The germline V gene encodes CDR1 MNHNS and CDR2 SASEGT. The CDR3 runs to 16 residues. J lost 2 bases, V lost 5 bases, and 8 bases had no gene match. The CDR3 reads CASSITRTGVTDTQYF. CDR3 coding DNA: TGTGCCAGCAGTATCACACGGACAGGGGTCACAGATACGCAGTATTTT.

Only a few counts were recorded for this clonotype. The chain recombines TRBV7-8 with TRBJ2-3; TRBD2 matches 8 bases. This CDR3 is 15 amino acids long. Germline-derived CDR1 and CDR2 are SGHVS and FQNEAQ. V lost 2 bases to trimming and J lost 14 bases; unmatched junction nucleotides: 15. CDR3: CASSLRSGGGLSVYF. The CDR3 nucleotides are TGTGCCAGCAGCTTAAGGTCTGGCGGGGGGCTCTCTGTGTATTTT.

This clonotype was counted many times. The chain links TRBV20-1 to TRBJ1-2, with no clear D. Germline lookup yields CDR1 DFQATT and CDR2 SNEGSKA (reference sequence). CDR3 size: 12 residues. V was cut by 0 bases and J by 7 bases, with 9 bases left in between. CDR3 region: CSARDRTGGYTF. The CDR3 bases are TGCAGTGCTAGAGACAGGACTGGTGGCTACACCTTC.

This clonotype was counted at least ten times. The chain is built from TRBV12-3 or TRBV12-4 and TRBJ2-4; D possibly corresponds to TRBD2 (5 bases). Deletions cut 2 bases from V and 15 bases from J, with 17 bases between. The CDR3 has 13 residues. The CDR3 loop is CASSLRSSGKWYF. The CDR3 DNA follows: TGTGCCAGCAGTTTACGGTCCTCGGGGAAGTGGTACTTC.

In its sample, this clonotype was seen many times. J is TRBJ2-5 and V is TRBV5-1; perhaps TRBD2 as D (5 bases). Trimming stripped 3 bases from V and 4 bases from J, with 16 bases between. Germline V lookup: CDR1 SGHRS, CDR2 YFSETQ. The CDR3 contains 15 residues. The CDR3 nucleotides read TGCGCCAGCAGCTACCCAACACGGGATTTAGAGACCCAGTACTTC. Amino acids: CASSYPTRDLETQYF.

This clonotype was counted ten times or more. This chain links TRBV4-1 with TRBJ1-5, with 12 bases aligning to TRBD1. Germline V CDR1 and CDR2: MGHRA, YSYEKL. The CDR3 sequence is 20 residues long. Trimming at V came to 2 bases and at J to 5 bases, leaving 16 bases not matched to a gene. CDR3 sequence reads: CASSQKSSGTGGYSHQPQHF. The DNA of the CDR3 is TGCGCCAGCAGCCAAAAATCTTCCGGGACAGGGGGCTACTCCCATCAGCCCCAGCATTTT.

This clonotype was recorded at least ten times. This rearrangement joins TRBV7-6 to TRBJ1-1; 11 positions agree with TRBD1. Germline V gene sequence: CDR1 SGHVS, CDR2 FNYEAQ. The CDR3 sequence is 13 residues long. V lost 5 bases to trimming and J lost 11 bases; unmatched junction nucleotides: 7. The CDR3: CASSPGQGAWAFF. The CDR3 DNA sequence: TGTGCCAGCAGCCCCGGACAGGGGGCGTGGGCTTTCTTT. The whole variable domain, remainder taken from reference TRBV7-6 and TRBJ1-1, is GAGVSQSPRYKVTKRGQDVALRCDPISGHVSLYWYRQALGQGPEFLTYFNYEAQQDKSGLPNDRFSAERPEGSISTLTIQRTEQRDSAMYRCASSPGQGAWAFFGQGTRLTVV.

As regards this clonotype: One base away lies a much larger clone, so this may be a sequencing read error. This chain connects TRBV12-3 or TRBV12-4 to TRBJ2-7; D is unresolved. Trimming left V 6 bases short and J 7 bases short, with 16 bases between. The CDR3 totals 13 residues. The CDR3 region is CASRGDAHSEQYF. The CDR3 DNA reads TGTGCCAGCAGGGGTGATGCTCATTCGGAGCAGTACTTC.

The V gene is TRBV9, the J gene TRBJ2-7; tentatively, D is TRBD1 or TRBD2 (5 bases each). Deletions cut 7 bases from V and 2 bases from J, with 13 bases between. The CDR3 is made up of 13 amino acids. Germline loops: CDR1 SGDLS, CDR2 YYNGEE. This CDR3 is CASSGRDPYEQYF. CDR3 in DNA: TGTGCCAGCTCTGGCAGGGACCCCTACGAGCAGTACTTC.

This clonotype turned up a few times. The chain is built from TRBV20-1 and TRBJ2-3, with D perhaps matching TRBD1 or TRBD2 (6 bases each). Germline-derived CDR1 and CDR2 are DFQATT and SNEGSKA (reference sequence). Trimming removed 6 bases from V and 1 base from J, with 14 bases in between. The CDR3 covers 14 residues. The DNA for the CDR3 is TGCAGTGCACCCCTGAGGGGGGGCACAGATACGCAGTATTTT. Amino acid sequence: CSAPLRGGTDTQYF.

This clonotype was counted ten times or more. The V gene is TRBV12-3 or TRBV12-4, the J gene TRBJ1-2, with unresolved D. This CDR3 spans 12 amino acids. V was trimmed by 3 bases and J by 6 bases, leaving 8 bases between them. The CDR3: CASSFKIHGYTF. CDR3 coding DNA: TGTGCCAGCAGTTTTAAGATCCATGGCTACACCTTC.

In its sample, this clonotype was seen many times. Here the CDR3 DNA reads TGCAGTGCTAGAGTTAGCGGCCTCACAGATACGCAGTATTTT. Protein: CSARVSGLTDTQYF. J is TRBJ2-3 and V is TRBV20-1; weak D call: TRBD2 (6 bases). The germline gives CDR1 DFQATT, CDR2 SNEGSKA (reference sequence). The V end was cut by 1 base, the J end by 2 bases, with 10 bases between. There are 14 residues in the CDR3.